This T cell receptor beta chain was recorded in a study of T cell responses to AZD1222 COVID-19 vaccine. Study-level results: Increases in Spike-specific TCR breadth and depth were seen after two AZD1222 doses. Vaccine-related CD4 TCRs covered spike, predominating at 160-218 and 743-854.

Regarding this clone: What it binds is unknown.

The table came from immunoSEQ multiplex PCR; TCRdb's copy has only in-frame clones and leaves some out. The sample consists of approximately 220,000 clones, approximately 94% of them appearing once. The germline V and J ends were trimmed by 0 bases and 4 bases, with 7 bases remaining between them. In germline, CDR1 is SGHRS, CDR2 YFSETQ. The CDR3 is 14 residues long. Specimen: peripheral blood, collected on day 0 of MenACWY control vaccination. This sequence originates from an adult in good health. The J gene is TRBJ1-4, the V gene TRBV5-1; D gene ambiguous. CDR3 sequence: CASSLDSFNEKLFF. The DNA for the CDR3 is TGCGCCAGCAGCTTGGACTCTTTTAATGAAAAACTGTTTTTT.